This T cell receptor (beta chain) is drawn from a study of STAT3 mutations in large granular lymphocyte leukemia. Study information: Among longitudinally sequenced T-LGLL patients, roughly half had canonical activating STAT3 mutations detected. General study findings and limits: Every T-cell large granular lymphocyte leukemia patient had at least one immunodominant TCR beta clonotype. Differing intervals and regimens complicate linking therapy response to clone burden. Some patients had persisting codominant clonotypes that could mask small clones. In several patients, dominant TCR clone burden exceeded STAT3 mutant burden.

V gave up 5 bases and J gave up 7 bases, with 15 bases separating them. The CDR3 covers 15 residues. Germline CDR1 is SEHNR and CDR2 is FQNEAQ (reference sequence). Assay: immunoSEQ multiplex PCR; the TCRdb copy retains only in-frame clones and omits some. The data contain about 42,000 clones, around 80% of them singletons. Of note for this clone: Its antigen is not identified.

The specimen was PBMCs. This TCR derives from a human donor with T large granular lymphocyte leukemia. Some clones in this sample may be carry-over from other donors' samples. This chain connects TRBV7-9 to TRBJ1-6; TRBD1 might be the D (5 bases). CDR3 region: CASSLRAAPNSPLHF. In DNA form, the CDR3 reads TGTGCCAGCAGCCTCAGGGCGGCGCCGAATTCACCCCTCCACTTT.